This entry lists 32 T cell receptor beta chains sequenced from one sample in a study of T cell responses to AZD1222 COVID-19 vaccine. Repertoires were generated with immunoSEQ multiplex PCR, while TCRdb's copy carries only in-frame clones and drops some. Of about 130,000 clones detected, 89% appear once; the ten largest clones hold around 4%. Source: peripheral blood, taken on day 0 of AZD1222 vaccination. These receptor sequences come from an adult in good health.

The DNA of the CDR3 is TGTGCCAGCTCACCTGGGACTGCGTTCTACGAGCAGTACTTC. This codes for CASSPGTAFYEQYF. The rearrangement uses TRBV18 and TRBJ2-7; a possible D gene is TRBD2 (6 bases). This CDR3 is 14 amino acids long. Trimming removed 3 bases from V and 3 bases from J, with 12 bases in between. Germline V lookup: CDR1 KGHSH, CDR2 LQKENI.

The chain employs TRBV6-5 and TRBJ1-1, with D uncertain. Trimming took off 2 bases at V and 3 bases at J, with 7 bases between the two ends. CDR3 length: 13 amino acids. CDR1 is MNHEY and CDR2 is SVGAGI in the germline V gene. The CDR3 sequence: CASSYRRDTEAFF. The CDR3 DNA is TGTGCCAGCAGTTACCGGCGAGACACTGAAGCTTTCTTT.

The gene calls are TRBV19 and TRBJ1-1; D call uncertain. This CDR3 spans 12 amino acids. The germline gives CDR1 LNHDA, CDR2 SQIVND (reference sequence). V was trimmed by 4 bases and J by 11 bases, leaving 14 bases between them. CDR3 nucleotides: TGTGCCAGTAGTACGTTCAGTGCCGCGGCTTTCTTT. It encodes CASSTFSAAAFF. The whole variable domain, filled in from reference TRBV19 and TRBJ1-1, reads DGGITQSPKYLFRKEGQNVTLSCEQNLNHDAMYWYRQDPGQGLRLIYYSQIVNDFQKGDIAEGYSVSREKKESFPLTVTSAQKNPTAFYLCASSTFSAAAFFGQGTRLTVV.

The gene calls are TRBV27 and TRBJ1-2; D perhaps matches TRBD1 (5 bases). Germline lookup yields CDR1 MNHEY and CDR2 SMNVEV (reference sequence). The CDR3 length is 14 residues. Trimming took 7 bases from V and 8 from J, leaving 20 bases between them. CDR3 sequence (DNA): TGTGCCAGCACACAGACAGCAACGTCGGGCGGCTACACCTTC. Translated, it gives CASTQTATSGGYTF.

The chain links TRBV24-1 to TRBJ2-2, with TRBD2 as a possible D gene (5 bases). The V and J ends lost 11 bases and 7 bases respectively, with 19 bases between them. The CDR3 length is 14 residues. CDR1 is KGHDR and CDR2 is SFDVKD in the germline V gene. The CDR3 DNA reads TGTGCCATCTTCCGTTGGACGGCGGGCGGGGAGCTGTTTTTT. Protein sequence: CAIFRWTAGGELFF.

The DNA of the CDR3 is TGTGCCAGCAGCCCGGAGGGCTTCAGACAGGGGGCGACGACTGGAAACACCATATATTTT. Amino acid sequence: CASSPEGFRQGATTGNTIYF. V gene TRBV3-1 (or the pseudogene TRBV3-2) combines with J gene TRBJ1-3; TRBD1 matches at 10 bases. The CDR3 loop spans 20 amino acids. Germline V gene data show CDR1 as LGHDT and CDR2 as YNNKEL (reference sequence). Trimming cost V 4 bases and J 2 bases; bases outside gene matches: 17.

The chain carries TRBV11-2 and TRBJ2-5; D uncertain. Trimming took off 3 bases at V and 5 bases at J, with 10 bases between the two ends. The CDR3 loop spans 13 amino acids. Germline CDR1 is SGHAT and CDR2 is FQNNGV. CDR3 DNA: TGTGCCAGCAGCTTCACGGCCTGGGAGACCCAGTACTTC. It encodes CASSFTAWETQYF.

The chain is built from TRBV29-1 and TRBJ2-7; weak D call: TRBD1 (5 bases). The CDR3 has 13 residues. The V and J ends lost 4 bases and 0 bases respectively, with 10 bases between them. Germline V gives CDR1 SQVTM, CDR2 ANQGSEA. CDR3 coding DNA: TGCAGCGTTGCAGTAGACAGCTCCTACGAGCAGTACTTC. Residues: CSVAVDSSYEQYF.

The chain is built from TRBV7-2 and TRBJ1-3; D may be TRBD1 (6 bases). V was trimmed by 5 bases and J by 0 bases, leaving 14 bases between them. The V gene's germline CDR1 is SGHTA and CDR2 FQGNSA. CDR3 length: 16 residues. The CDR3, as DNA: TGTGCCAGCAGCAGGCGACAGGTTCTCTCTGGAAACACCATATATTTT. It codes for CASSRRQVLSGNTIYF.

The chain couples TRBV4-3 to TRBJ1-3; D is ambiguous. V was pared by 0 bases and J by 4 bases, with 7 bases between. Germline V gene lookup returns CDR1 LGHNA and CDR2 YSLEER. The CDR3 sequence is 14 residues long. The CDR3, as DNA: TGCGCCAGCAGCCAAGATGGATTCGGAAACACCATATATTTT. Translation gives CASSQDGFGNTIYF.

V usage is TRBV7-9 and J usage is TRBJ1-2; D ambiguous. This CDR3 region has 15 residues. V was clipped by 6 bases and J by 1 base, with 15 bases between them. Germline V gene lookup returns CDR1 SEHNR and CDR2 FQNEAQ (reference sequence). The CDR3 protein is CASSHPRLYNYGYTF. The DNA for the CDR3 is TGTGCCAGCAGTCATCCTCGGCTCTATAACTATGGCTACACCTTC.

The chain couples TRBV4-3 to TRBJ2-7; D call uncertain. Germline values: CDR1 LGHNA, CDR2 YSLEER. Trimming removed 3 bases from V and 2 bases from J, with 8 bases in between. CDR3 length: 13 amino acids. The CDR3, as DNA: TGCGCCAGCAGCCAGAGCTTGACCTACGAGCAGTACTTC. As protein: CASSQSLTYEQYF.

The CDR3 spells CSASRGSRIGELFF. The CDR3 DNA is TGCAGTGCTAGTCGCGGGAGTAGGATCGGGGAGCTGTTTTTT. V gene TRBV20-1 combines with J gene TRBJ2-2; TRBD2 aligns across 7 bases. The CDR3 has 14 residues. V was clipped by 3 bases and J by 7 bases; unmatched bases: 8. CDR1 and CDR2 from the germline V gene are DFQATT and SNEGSKA (reference sequence).

The chain uses TRBV4-1 and TRBJ1-2; no clear D gene. Germline values: CDR1 MGHRA, CDR2 YSYEKL. Trimming took 5 bases from V and 5 from J, leaving 12 bases between them. The CDR3 length is 13 residues. CDR3 loop: CASSGGQGYGYTF. CDR3 nucleotides: TGCGCCAGCAGCGGCGGCCAAGGGTATGGCTACACCTTC.

This clone has a single count. The chain is built from TRBV5-1 and TRBJ2-7, with 8 bases aligning to TRBD1. CDR3 length: 14 residues. From germline, CDR1 is SGHRS and CDR2 YFSETQ. The V and J ends lost 3 bases and 5 bases, in that order; junction bases with no gene match: 7. This chain's CDR3 is CASSSQGVGNEQYF. The CDR3 nucleotides are TGCGCCAGCAGCTCACAGGGGGTCGGAAACGAGCAGTACTTC.

The V and J genes are TRBV6-5 and TRBJ1-2; D gene unclear. The CDR3 totals 14 residues. Germline assignment: CDR1 MNHEY and CDR2 SVGAGI. The V and J ends lost 4 bases and 3 bases respectively, with 12 bases between them. The CDR3 region has the DNA TGTGCCAGCAGTTCCCCATCGACGGACTATGGCTACACCTTC. Its protein product is CASSSPSTDYGYTF.

Only a few counts were recorded for this clone. The same CDR3 also results from other DNA sequences found in this sample. The V gene is TRBV7-3, the J gene TRBJ2-1; D uncertain. Germline assignment: CDR1 SGHTA and CDR2 FQGTGA. V was shortened by 5 bases and J by 8 bases, with 13 bases between the two germline ends. The CDR3 sequence is 13 residues long. CDR3 nucleotide sequence: TGTGCCAGCAGCCCCCGGTTGTTGGATGAGCAGTTCTTC. Its protein product is CASSPRLLDEQFF.

This rearrangement joins TRBV19 to TRBJ2-3, with a weak D call TRBD2 (5 bases). Germline lookup yields CDR1 LNHDA and CDR2 SQIVND (reference sequence). V gave up 1 base and J gave up 1 base, with 15 bases separating them. This CDR3 region has 17 residues. CDR3 sequence reads: CASSIGQRLLGTDTQYF. The CDR3, as DNA: TGTGCCAGTAGTATAGGGCAGCGGCTCTTGGGCACAGATACGCAGTATTTT.

This chain joins TRBV7-2 and TRBJ1-4; D ambiguous. The CDR3 length is 14 residues. The ends were cut back, 5 bases at V and 8 bases at J, with 15 bases in the middle. In germline, CDR1 is SGHTA, CDR2 FQGNSA. Here the CDR3 reads CASSVGPSGEKLFF. The CDR3 DNA reads TGTGCCAGCAGCGTAGGGCCGTCCGGGGAAAAACTGTTTTTT.

The chain combines TRBV11-3 with TRBJ2-1, with 9 bases aligning to TRBD1. CDR3 length: 15 amino acids. Per the germline V gene, CDR1 is SGHNT and CDR2 is YENEEA. Trimming at V came to 5 bases and at J to 4 bases, leaving 6 bases not matched to a gene. CDR3 nucleotides: TGTGCCAGCAGCCACGGGACAGGGCGGTACAATGAGCAGTTCTTC. Translated: CASSHGTGRYNEQFF.

This clone occurred once. The chain carries TRBV30 and TRBJ1-6, with 7 bases that match TRBD1. The V and J ends lost 8 bases and 10 bases, in that order; junction bases with no gene match: 14. The CDR3 is 14 residues long. CDR1 is GTSNPN and CDR2 is SVGIG in the germline V gene (reference sequence). DNA for the CDR3: TGTGCCAGATCGGACAGGCTAGGCCGATCACCCCTCCACTTT. Translated: CARSDRLGRSPLHF.

The V call is TRBV5-4, the J call TRBJ1-1; 7 bases align to TRBD1. This CDR3 has 15 residues. V dropped 6 bases and J dropped 5; count of bases not matched to a gene: 13. Germline V gives CDR1 SGHNT, CDR2 YYREEE (reference sequence). The CDR3: CASKDDNRGRTEAFF. The CDR3 DNA follows: TGTGCCAGCAAGGATGATAACAGGGGCAGGACTGAAGCTTTCTTT. Drawing the rest from reference TRBV5-4 and TRBJ1-1, the complete variable domain is ETGVTQSPTHLIKTRGQQVTLRCSSQSGHNTVSWYQQALGQGPQFIFQYYREEENGRGNFPPRFSGLQFPNYSSELNVNALELDDSALYLCASKDDNRGRTEAFFGQGTRLTVV.

This clone was recorded only once. The V and J genes are TRBV10-3 and TRBJ2-1; D may be TRBD2 (6 bases). The CDR3 loop spans 18 amino acids. V lost 0 bases, J lost 0 bases, and 15 bases lay in between. Germline V CDR1 and CDR2: ENHRY, SYGVKD. The CDR3 DNA sequence: TGTGCCATCAGTGAGTCGATAGGACTAAGGAGCTCCTACAATGAGCAGTTCTTC. It yields the protein CAISESIGLRSSYNEQFF.

This chain uses TRBV6-5 with TRBJ1-2, with D unresolved. This CDR3 has 13 residues. The ends were cut back, 5 bases at V and 1 base at J, with 8 bases in the middle. Germline V gene lookup returns CDR1 MNHEY and CDR2 SVGAGI. The CDR3 DNA is TGTGCCAGCAGTCAGCAGGATAACTATGGCTACACCTTC. Protein product: CASSQQDNYGYTF.

V gene TRBV19 combines with J gene TRBJ1-5; TRBD1 aligns across 7 bases. CDR1 is LNHDA, CDR2 SQIVND, per germline (reference sequence). CDR3 size: 14 residues. J lost 5 bases, V lost 3 bases, and 4 bases had no gene match. The CDR3 nucleotides read TGTGCCAGTAGTATCGATGACAGGGATCAGCCCCAGCATTTT. Its protein is CASSIDDRDQPQHF.

The chain carries TRBV9 and TRBJ1-3; a possible D gene is TRBD1 (5 bases). With 4 bases removed from V and 4 bases from J, the gap between germline ends came to 15 bases. The CDR3 is 15 amino acids. CDR1 SGDLS and CDR2 YYNGEE come from the germline V gene. CDR3 nucleotide sequence: TGTGCCAGCAGCCCCCAGGGTCTTCCCGGAAACACCATATATTTT. This codes for CASSPQGLPGNTIYF.

Here the CDR3 reads CASSPGDTGELFF. For the CDR3, the DNA is TGTGCCAGCAGCCCCGGGGATACCGGGGAGCTGTTTTTT. The V call is TRBV7-8, the J call TRBJ2-2, with D perhaps TRBD2 (5 bases). The CDR3 runs 13 residues. Trimming left V 5 bases short and J 5 bases short, with 9 bases between. CDR1 is SGHVS and CDR2 is FQNEAQ in the germline V gene. The full variable domain, with the rest looked up from reference TRBV7-8 and TRBJ2-2, is GAGVSQSPRYKVAKRGQDVALRCDPISGHVSLFWYQQALGQGPEFLTYFQNEAQLDKSGLPSDRFFAERPEGSVSTLKIQRTQQEDSAVYLCASSPGDTGELFFGEGSRLTVL.

This chain connects TRBV3-1 (or the pseudogene TRBV3-2) to TRBJ2-7; maybe TRBD1 (6 bases). The CDR3 runs to 13 residues. The ends were cut back, 4 bases at V and 3 bases at J, with 10 bases in the middle. CDR1 and CDR2 (germline): LGHDT, YNNKEL (reference sequence). The CDR3 DNA sequence: TGTGCCAGCAGCCGGGGCAGGGGCTACGAGCAGTACTTC. This sequence encodes CASSRGRGYEQYF.

This sequence joins TRBV23-1 and TRBJ2-3; D is ambiguous. TRBV23-1 is assigned to the ORF class and has an uncertain function. The V end lost 0 bases, the J end lost 1 base, and 17 bases lay between the germline ends. This CDR3 region has 18 residues. CDR3 sequence reads: CASSQSIGRTNGTDTQYF. In nucleotides, the CDR3 is TGCGCCAGCAGTCAATCTATCGGCAGAACCAACGGCACAGATACGCAGTATTTT.

V is TRBV7-4 and J is TRBJ2-3; 10 bases are a match to TRBD1. This CDR3 region has 18 residues. The V and J ends lost 0 bases and 1 base, in that order; junction bases with no gene match: 7. CDR1 and CDR2 (germline): SGHVT, SQSDAQ. The CDR3 nucleotides read TGTGCCAGCAGCTTAGCCCCCAGAGGGACAGGGGGCACAGATACGCAGTATTTT. Its translation: CASSLAPRGTGGTDTQYF.

This clone was picked up one time. This sequence joins TRBV5-1 and TRBJ2-7, with TRBD1 matching 9 bases. CDR1 and CDR2 from the germline V gene are SGHRS and YFSETQ. This CDR3 spans 15 amino acids. With 4 bases clipped from V and 4 bases from J, the junction kept 9 bases outside the gene matches. In nucleotides, the CDR3 is TGCGCCAGCAGCCTCACAGGGACAGGGTTGTACGAGCAGTACTTC. This codes for CASSLTGTGLYEQYF.

This clone was detected once. The V call is TRBV11-1, the J call TRBJ2-7; TRBD2 aligns across 12 bases. The germline V gene has CDR1 SGHAT and CDR2 FQDESV (reference sequence). The CDR3 sequence is 15 residues long. The junction had 7 bases not matched to a gene; V was cut back by 5 bases and J by 5 bases. CDR3 sequence (DNA): TGTGCCAGCAGCCCCCCACTAGCGGGAGGTCACGAGCAGTACTTC. As protein: CASSPPLAGGHEQYF. Using reference TRBV11-1 and TRBJ2-7 for the parts outside the CDR3, the full variable domain is EAEVAQSPRYKITEKSQAVAFWCDPISGHATLYWYRQILGQGPELLVQFQDESVVDDSQLPKDRFSAERLKGVDSTLKIQPAELGDSAMYLCASSPPLAGGHEQYFGPGTRLTVT.